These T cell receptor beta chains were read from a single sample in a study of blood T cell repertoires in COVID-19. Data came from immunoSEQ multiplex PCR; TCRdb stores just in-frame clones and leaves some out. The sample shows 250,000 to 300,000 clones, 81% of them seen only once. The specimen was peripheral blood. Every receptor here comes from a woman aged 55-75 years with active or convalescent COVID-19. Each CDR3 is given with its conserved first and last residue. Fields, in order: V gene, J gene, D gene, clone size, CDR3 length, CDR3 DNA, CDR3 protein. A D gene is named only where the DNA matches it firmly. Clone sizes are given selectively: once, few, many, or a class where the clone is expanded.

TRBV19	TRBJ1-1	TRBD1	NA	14	TGTGCCAGTAGTATAACCCAGGGGGACACTGAAGCTTTCTTT	CASSITQGDTEAFF
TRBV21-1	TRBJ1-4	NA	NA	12	TGTGCCAGCAGCAAATCGGATGAAAAACTGTTTTTT	CASSKSDEKLFF
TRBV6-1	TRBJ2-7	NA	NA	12	TGTGCCAGCAGTGAATACACCTACGAGCAGTACTTC	CASSEYTYEQYF
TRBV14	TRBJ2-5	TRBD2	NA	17	TGTGCCAGCAGCCAAGATAGCGGGTACGGCTACCAAGAGACCCAGTACTTC	CASSQDSGYGYQETQYF
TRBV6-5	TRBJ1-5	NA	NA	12	TGTGCCAGCAGGGGGGCCGATCAGCCCCAGCATTTT	CASRGADQPQHF
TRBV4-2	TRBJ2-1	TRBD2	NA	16	TGTGCCAGCAGCCAAGAGAGACTAGCGGGGTACAATGAGCAGTTCTTC	CASSQERLAGYNEQFF
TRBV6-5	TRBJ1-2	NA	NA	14	TGTGCCATCAAGACTACAGGGTGGAACTATGGCTACACCTTC	CAIKTTGWNYGYTF
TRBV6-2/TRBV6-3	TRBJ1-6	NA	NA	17	TGTGCCAGCAGTTACAGTAAAATGGGACAAGATAATTCACCCCTCCACTTT	CASSYSKMGQDNSPLHF
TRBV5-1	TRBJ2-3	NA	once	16	TGCGCCAGCAGCTTGGGGGGCGCTCTACAAGGGGATACGCAGTATTTT	CASSLGGALQGDTQYF
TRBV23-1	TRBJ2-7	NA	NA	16	TGCGCCAGCGTTAGCCCCTGGTTGACGCCAGCCTACGAGCAGTACTTC	CASVSPWLTPAYEQYF
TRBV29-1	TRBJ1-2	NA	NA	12	TGCAGCGTTGAAGACAGGGTCCATGGCTACACCTTC	CSVEDRVHGYTF
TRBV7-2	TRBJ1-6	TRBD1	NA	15	TGTGCCAGCAGCTGGGGACAGGGTAATAATTCACCCCTCCACTTT	CASSWGQGNNSPLHF
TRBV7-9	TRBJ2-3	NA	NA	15	TGTGCCAGCAGCTTGGGGTCAGGGATCACAGATACGCAGTATTTT	CASSLGSGITDTQYF
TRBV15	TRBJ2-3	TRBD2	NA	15	TGTGCCACCAGCAGAGCAGCGGGGGACACAGATACGCAGTATTTT	CATSRAAGDTDTQYF
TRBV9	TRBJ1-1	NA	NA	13	TGTGCCAGCAGCGTCCTAGGGGACACTGAAGCTTTCTTT	CASSVLGDTEAFF
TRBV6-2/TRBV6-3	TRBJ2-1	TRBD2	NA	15	TGTGCCAGCAGTTACGGGCGGGGGGCGTACAATGAGCAGTTCTTC	CASSYGRGAYNEQFF
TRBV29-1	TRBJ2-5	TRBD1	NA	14	TGCAGCGCACGCAACCGGGACAGACAAGAGACCCAGTACTTC	CSARNRDRQETQYF
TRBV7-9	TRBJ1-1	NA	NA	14	TGTGCCAGCAGCTTACAGGGCGGGGCCACTGAAGCTTTCTTT	CASSLQGGATEAFF
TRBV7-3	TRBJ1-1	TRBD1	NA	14	TGTGCCAGCAGCCTTCAGGGGGCATCCACTGAAGCTTTCTTT	CASSLQGASTEAFF
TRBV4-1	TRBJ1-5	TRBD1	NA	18	TGCGCCAGCAGCCGGGGCGCAGGACAGGGGAATCAAATACAGCCCCAGCATTTT	CASSRGAGQGNQIQPQHF
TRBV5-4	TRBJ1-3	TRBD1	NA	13	TGTGCCAGCAGCTTAGGGGGCGGAAACACCATATATTTT	CASSLGGGNTIYF
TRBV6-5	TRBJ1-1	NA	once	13	TGTGCCAGCAAAAGGGGATCAGGAAGTGAAGCTTTCTTT	CASKRGSGSEAFF
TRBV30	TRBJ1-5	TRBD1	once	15	TGTGCCTGGAGGGGACAGGACTATAGCAATCAGCCCCAGCATTTT	CAWRGQDYSNQPQHF
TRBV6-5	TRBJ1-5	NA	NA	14	TGTGCCAGCACCCAGGGGAGCGGTAATCAGCCCCAGCATTTT	CASTQGSGNQPQHF
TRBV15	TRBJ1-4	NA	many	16	TGTGCCACCAGCAGAGAAAACCTAGAAGGTGGTGAAAAACTGTTTTTT	CATSRENLEGGEKLFF
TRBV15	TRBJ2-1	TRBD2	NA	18	TGTGCCACCAGCAGAGATGGCCGGTGGCGGGGGGCGGGGAATGAGCAGTTCTTC	CATSRDGRWRGAGNEQFF
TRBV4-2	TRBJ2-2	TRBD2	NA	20	TGTGCCAGCAGCCAGTTATCTAGCGGGGGCCCGATCTGGAACACCGGGGAGCTGTTTTTT	CASSQLSSGGPIWNTGELFF
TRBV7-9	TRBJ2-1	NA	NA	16	TGTGCCAGCAGCTCGAGAGACCTCGCGGCCTACAATGAGCAGTTCTTC	CASSSRDLAAYNEQFF
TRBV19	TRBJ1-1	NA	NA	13	TGTGCCAGTAGTACAGGGATGAACACTGAAGCTTTCTTT	CASSTGMNTEAFF
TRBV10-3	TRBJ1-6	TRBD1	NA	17	TGTGCCATCGGTAGATCGGGACAGGGTGTAGAGAATTCACCCCTCCACTTT	CAIGRSGQGVENSPLHF
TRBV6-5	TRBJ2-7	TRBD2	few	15	TGTGCCAGCAGTCCTTACAGCGGGGGGGCCTACGAGCAGTACTTC	CASSPYSGGAYEQYF
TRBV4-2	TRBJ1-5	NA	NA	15	TGTGCCAGCAGCTACGAAGGGGGTAGCAATCAGCCCCAGCATTTT	CASSYEGGSNQPQHF
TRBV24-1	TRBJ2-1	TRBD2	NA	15	TGTGCCACCAGTGATGGGACTAGCGGGGGTACTGAGCAGTTCTTC	CATSDGTSGGTEQFF
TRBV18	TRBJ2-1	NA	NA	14	TGTGCCAGCGCCGACTCGAGCTCCTACAATGAGCAGTTCTTC	CASADSSSYNEQFF
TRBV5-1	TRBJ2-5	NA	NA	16	TGCGCCAGCAGCTTGGATCCCCTAGGCAGTAAAGGGGCCCAGTACTTC	CASSLDPLGSKGAQYF
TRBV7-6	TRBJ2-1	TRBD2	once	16	TGTGCCAGCAGCTTAGGGACGGCTAGCGGGTACAATGAGCAGTTCTTC	CASSLGTASGYNEQFF
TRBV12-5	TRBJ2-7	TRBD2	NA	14	TGTGCTAGTGGCGTCAAGCGGGGGATCTACGAGCAGTACTTC	CASGVKRGIYEQYF
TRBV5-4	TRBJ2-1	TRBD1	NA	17	TGTGCCAGCAGCCCACTAGTGTGGGACAGGGGGCGGGGAGAGCAGTTCTTC	CASSPLVWDRGRGEQFF
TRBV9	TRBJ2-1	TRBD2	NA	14	TGTGCCAGGAAGCGGGAGCACTCCTACAATGAGCAGTTCTTC	CARKREHSYNEQFF
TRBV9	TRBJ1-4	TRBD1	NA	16	TGTGCCAGCAGCGTTACCCCCGGGACAGGGGTCGAAAAACTGTTTTTT	CASSVTPGTGVEKLFF
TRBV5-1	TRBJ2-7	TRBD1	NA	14	TGCGCCAGCAACCCCGGGACAGGGACCTACGAGCAGTACTTC	CASNPGTGTYEQYF
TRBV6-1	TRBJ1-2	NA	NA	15	TGTGCCAGCAGTGAACGAGGGTCTGAAGAGGATGGCTACACCTTC	CASSERGSEEDGYTF
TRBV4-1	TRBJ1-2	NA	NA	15	TGCGCCAGCAGCCAGTATCAGGCGGGGGACTATGGCTACACCTTC	CASSQYQAGDYGYTF
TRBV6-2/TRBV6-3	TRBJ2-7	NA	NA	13	TGTGCCAGCAGTTCGCCAGGGGCCTACGAGCAGTACTTC	CASSSPGAYEQYF
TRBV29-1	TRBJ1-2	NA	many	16	TGCAGCGTTGAGGGGGCTGAGAGGGGCCGCTTCTATGGCTACACCTTC	CSVEGAERGRFYGYTF
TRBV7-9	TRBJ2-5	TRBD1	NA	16	TGTGCCAGCAGCACCCGGGACAGGGGGATCCAAGAGACCCAGTACTTC	CASSTRDRGIQETQYF
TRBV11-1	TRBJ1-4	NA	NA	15	TGTGCCAGCAGCCAGAGGTTCGCGATCGGAGAAAAACTGTTTTTT	CASSQRFAIGEKLFF
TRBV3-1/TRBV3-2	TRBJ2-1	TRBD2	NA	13	TGTGCCAGCAGCCAAGGGGAGGGAGGGAGGCAGTTCTTC	CASSQGEGGRQFF
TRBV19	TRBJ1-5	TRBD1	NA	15	TGTGCCAGTAGTATCGGACAGGGGGCCGCACAGCCCCAGCATTTT	CASSIGQGAAQPQHF
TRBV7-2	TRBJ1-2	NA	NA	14	TGTGCCAGCAGCTTCCAGGGTGGCGTCTATGGCTACACCTTC	CASSFQGGVYGYTF
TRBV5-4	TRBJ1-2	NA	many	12	TGTGCCAGCAGCCAGGGGAACTCTGGCTACACCTTC	CASSQGNSGYTF
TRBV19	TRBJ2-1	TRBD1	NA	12	TGTGCCAGTCGGGGACAGTACAATGAGCAGTTCTTC	CASRGQYNEQFF
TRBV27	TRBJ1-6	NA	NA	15	TGTGCCAGCACCCGAGATGGAGGGGCGAATTCACCCCTCCACTTT	CASTRDGGANSPLHF
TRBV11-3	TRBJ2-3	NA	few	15	TGTGCCAGCAGCTTAGGCGCGGTTTACACAGATACGCAGTATTTT	CASSLGAVYTDTQYF
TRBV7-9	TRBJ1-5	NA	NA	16	TGTGCCAGCAGCTTAGGGGCAGGGTCGAGCAATCAGCCCCAGCATTTT	CASSLGAGSSNQPQHF
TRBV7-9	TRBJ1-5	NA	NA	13	TGTGCCAGCAGCTTAAACTGGAATCAGCCCCAGCATTTT	CASSLNWNQPQHF
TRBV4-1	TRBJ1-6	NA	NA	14	TGCGCCAGCAGCCAAGACCGTCGGAATTCACCCCTCCACTTT	CASSQDRRNSPLHF